This T cell receptor beta chain was captured by sequencing in a study of blood T cells in healthy people across ages. Points from the study as a whole: Older individuals had lower TCR beta diversity per million T cells (the decline was roughly linear).

It was with a sample-barcoded 5' primer and a J-beta primer mix that a second PCR of about 7 to 12 cycles was run. Via MiXCR, TCRdb re-called the 5' RACE reads, giving one row per CDR3 protein. The sample carries around 800,000 distinct CDR3 sequences, about 46% recorded once. V shed 5 bases and J 3 bases; nucleotides not matched to a gene: 8. This CDR3 is built from 17 residues. The donors, aged about 6 to 95, were healthy Caucasians from Russia. Approximately 9.2 milliliters was the volume of peripheral blood drawn from each donor. Points on this clonotype: Its antigen is unidentified.

The sequence derives from a man older than 75 in good health. J is TRBJ2-1 and V is TRBV12-3 or TRBV12-4; the match to TRBD2 covers 12 bases. The sample consisted of blood. As DNA, the CDR3 is TGTGCCAGCAGTCGACTAGCGGGAGCCGCGTACTACAATGAGCAGTTCTTC. It yields the protein CASSRLAGAAYYNEQFF.